The 17 T cell receptor beta chains below all came from one sample that was sequenced in a study of cytomegalovirus exposure and HLA in healthy donors. Vbeta (60) and Jbeta (13) primers were used in the PCR. The assay was immunoSEQ multiplex PCR, and TCRdb's table has in-frame clones only and misses some. This sample has around 120,000 clones; approximately 15% occur once, and the top ten carry under 2%. Sequencing was done on a sample of PBMCs. These receptors were taken from a woman younger than 30 in good health and CMV-seronegative.

This clone showed up just a few times. V gene TRBV19 combines with J gene TRBJ1-1; 7 nucleotides line up with TRBD1. Trimming at V came to 6 bases and at J to 1 base, leaving 2 bases not matched to a gene. Germline V gene sequence: CDR1 LNHDA, CDR2 SQIVND (reference sequence). This CDR3 spans 13 amino acids. This CDR3 reads CASSRTGNTEAFF. CDR3 bases: TGTGCCAGTAGCCGGACAGGGAACACTGAAGCTTTCTTT. Full variable domain (outside the CDR3, taken from reference TRBV19 and TRBJ1-1): DGGITQSPKYLFRKEGQNVTLSCEQNLNHDAMYWYRQDPGQGLRLIYYSQIVNDFQKGDIAEGYSVSREKKESFPLTVTSAQKNPTAFYLCASSRTGNTEAFFGQGTRLTVV.

This clone was counted between two and nine times. This chain uses TRBV5-6 with TRBJ2-7; D remains ambiguous. CDR1 is SGHDT, CDR2 YYEEEE, per germline. The length of the CDR3 is 14 residues. Trimming stripped 4 bases from V and 8 bases from J, with 19 bases between. The CDR3 is CASSLPTSPSQQYF. CDR3 coding DNA: TGTGCCAGCAGCCTCCCGACTTCTCCCTCTCAGCAGTACTTC.

V usage is TRBV18 and J usage is TRBJ1-5; D perhaps matches TRBD1 (6 bases). Germline V CDR1 and CDR2: KGHSH, LQKENI. V was clipped by 2 bases and J by 0 bases, with 17 bases between them. The CDR3 loop spans 18 amino acids. The CDR3 nucleotides are TGTGCCAGCTCACCAGGGGGGGGACAAACTAATAGCAATCAGCCCCAGCATTTT. Residues: CASSPGGGQTNSNQPQHF.

The chain couples TRBV5-1 to TRBJ2-1, with 9 bases matching TRBD2. Looked up from germline, CDR1 is SGHRS and CDR2 is YFSETQ. The CDR3 covers 16 residues. Trimming took 0 bases from V and 8 from J; bases not matched to a gene: 9. The CDR3 sequence is CASSLGVLAGVDEQFF. CDR3 in DNA: TGCGCCAGCAGCTTGGGGGTACTAGCGGGCGTCGATGAGCAGTTCTTC.

CDR3 coding DNA: TGTGCCAGCGGCCGAGGAACGGCGAATGAAAAACTGTTTTTT. Its translation: CASGRGTANEKLFF. The chain carries TRBV27 and TRBJ1-4; D is undetermined. Germline V gene data show CDR1 as MNHEY and CDR2 as SMNVEV (reference sequence). CDR3 length: 14 amino acids. Trimming removed 8 bases at V and 5 bases at J, with 15 bases between.

V is TRBV7-6 and J is TRBJ2-1, with 8 bases fitting TRBD1. With 1 base clipped from V and 6 bases from J, the junction kept 5 bases outside the gene matches. Germline values: CDR1 SGHVS, CDR2 FNYEAQ. This CDR3 contains 15 residues. The CDR3 protein is CASSLEGQGSNEQFF. The CDR3, as DNA: TGTGCCAGCAGCTTAGAAGGACAGGGTAGCAATGAGCAGTTCTTC. The full variable domain, rest sourced from reference TRBV7-6 and TRBJ2-1, is GAGVSQSPRYKVTKRGQDVALRCDPISGHVSLYWYRQALGQGPEFLTYFNYEAQQDKSGLPNDRFSAERPEGSISTLTIQRTEQRDSAMYRCASSLEGQGSNEQFFGPGTRLTVL.

The chain couples TRBV5-6 to TRBJ1-1, with 7 bases identical to TRBD1. The length of the CDR3 is 14 residues. The V segment lost 5 bases and the J segment 0 bases; nucleotides outside the gene matches: 4. CDR1 and CDR2 from the germline V gene are SGHDT and YYEEEE. The CDR3 protein is CASRATGMNTEAFF. CDR3 nucleotides: TGTGCCAGCAGGGCGACAGGGATGAACACTGAAGCTTTCTTT.

This clone occurred a few times. The chain employs TRBV5-6 and TRBJ2-7, with 7 nucleotides matching TRBD2. Trimming removed 4 bases from V and 2 bases from J; junction bases left unmatched: 12. CDR1 SGHDT and CDR2 YYEEEE come from the germline V gene. The CDR3 is 16 residues long. CDR3 in amino acids: CASSQRYRREPYEQYF. CDR3 in DNA: TGTGCCAGCAGCCAGCGATACCGGCGGGAGCCCTACGAGCAGTACTTC.

The chain joins TRBV4-3 to TRBJ1-2, with D perhaps matching TRBD1 (5 bases). Trimming took off 1 base at V and 5 bases at J, with 20 bases between the two ends. Germline assignment: CDR1 LGHNA and CDR2 YSLEER. The CDR3 consists of 17 residues. The CDR3, as DNA: TGCGCCAGCAGCCAAGCTGGGGGGAGCAGAGACCGTTATGGCTACACCTTC. This gives the protein CASSQAGGSRDRYGYTF.

This clone was found a few times. The chain joins TRBV28 to TRBJ2-1, with 8 bases lining up with TRBD2. CDR1 MDHEN and CDR2 SYDVKM come from the germline V gene. CDR3 length: 15 amino acids. After removal of 8 bases from V and 7 bases from J, the junction contained 13 bases not matched to a gene. The CDR3 sequence: CASPPRYASGNEQFF. The CDR3 coding sequence is TGTGCCAGCCCCCCTCGTTACGCTAGCGGGAATGAGCAGTTCTTC.

The rearrangement uses TRBV6-5 and TRBJ2-3, with a weak D call TRBD2 (6 bases). Germline V CDR1 and CDR2: MNHEY, SVGAGI. With 2 bases removed from V and 2 bases from J, the gap between germline ends came to 8 bases. The CDR3 spans 14 residues. For the CDR3, the DNA is TGTGCCAGCAGTTACACGGGGGACACAGATACGCAGTATTTT. Translation gives CASSYTGDTDTQYF.

This clone was picked up a small number of times. This sequence joins TRBV28 and TRBJ2-3; 9 positions agree with TRBD2. The V and J ends lost 4 bases and 2 bases, in that order; junction bases with no gene match: 4. This CDR3 contains 15 residues. In germline, CDR1 is MDHEN, CDR2 SYDVKM. The CDR3 DNA reads as TGTGCCAGCAGTTCAATAGCGGGGGCCACAGATACGCAGTATTTT. This gives the protein CASSSIAGATDTQYF.

The chain combines TRBV6-5 with TRBJ2-1; 9 bases align to TRBD2. The CDR3 has 15 amino acids. The germline gives CDR1 MNHEY, CDR2 SVGAGI. Trimming removed 7 bases from V and 8 bases from J; junction bases left unmatched: 12. The DNA of the CDR3 is TGTGCCAGCAACCGGGTAGCGGGAGACGGCGATGAGCAGTTCTTC. Translating gives CASNRVAGDGDEQFF.

This clone was picked up a small number of times. The chain links TRBV7-3 to TRBJ2-1, with TRBD2 identical over 11 bases. The CDR3 totals 16 residues. J was trimmed by 9 bases and V by 1 base; bases with no gene match: 8. Germline assignment: CDR1 SGHTA and CDR2 FQGTGA. The chain's CDR3 is CASSLNLAGGSGEQFF. CDR3 nucleotide sequence: TGTGCCAGCAGCTTAAACCTAGCGGGGGGATCGGGTGAGCAGTTCTTC. Combining the CDR3 with reference TRBV7-3 and TRBJ2-1 gives the whole variable domain GAGVSQTPSNKVTEKGKYVELRCDPISGHTALYWYRQSLGQGPEFLIYFQGTGAADDSGLPNDRFFAVRPEGSVSTLKIQRTERGDSAVYLCASSLNLAGGSGEQFFGPGTRLTVL.

The rearrangement links TRBV28 to TRBJ2-1, with 9 bases lining up with TRBD1. The CDR3 contains 15 residues. With V trimmed by 6 bases and J by 8 bases, 11 bases remained unmatched. CDR1 is MDHEN, CDR2 SYDVKM, per germline. The CDR3 loop is CASRRGTGLDYEQFF. The CDR3 DNA is TGTGCCAGCAGGCGAGGGACAGGGTTGGATTATGAGCAGTTCTTC.

Turning to this clone: The same CDR3 also results from other DNA sequences found in this sample. The chain is built from TRBV10-1 and TRBJ2-3; 8 nucleotides line up with TRBD2. Germline V lookup: CDR1 WNHNN, CDR2 SYGVQD (reference sequence). CDR3 length equals 14 residues. J lost 5 bases, V lost 5 bases, and 6 bases had no gene match. The CDR3 is CASSSGSLVDTQYF. The CDR3 nucleotides are TGCGCCAGCAGTAGCGGGAGTCTTGTAGATACGCAGTATTTT.

The chain is built from TRBV30 and TRBJ2-7; 7 nucleotides agree with TRBD1. Per the germline V gene, CDR1 is GTSNPN and CDR2 is SVGIG (reference sequence). V lost 0 bases and J lost 4; bases outside the gene matches: 0. The CDR3 has 12 residues. The CDR3 DNA reads TGTGCCTGGAGTGTACAGGGGTACGAGCAGTACTTC. Encoded protein: CAWSVQGYEQYF.